Listed below are T cell receptor beta chains from one sample, sequenced in a study of T cell repertoires in cytomegalovirus infection. Using its own MiXCR run on the reads, TCRdb lists one record per CDR3 protein. The table has 500,000 or so distinct CDR3 sequences, approximately 17% seen once. Sequenced: CD8+ T cells from PBMCs. The source of these receptors is a human donor in good health (CMV status not recorded). Some clones in this sample may be carry-over from other donors' samples. The CDR3 runs from the conserved cysteine through the conserved F or W. The D gene is left open where the match is weak. The listing skips clone size in some rows; elsewhere it reads once, few, many or a size class.

v_gene	abundance	j_gene	d_gene	CDR3nt	CDR3aa
TRBV7-9	few	TRBJ2-2	TRBD2	TGTGCCAGCAGCCCCCTCCCCGGGACTAGCGGGGGATACACCGGGGAGCTGTTTTTT	CASSPLPGTSGGYTGELFF
TRBV7-9	many	TRBJ2-7	TRBD1	TGTGCCAGCACCCCGTTAGGACAGGCCCCTCAGGAGCAGTACTTC	CASTPLGQAPQEQYF
TRBV11-3	many	TRBJ2-1	-	TGTGCCAGCAGCCTCCCGGTCAGCTCCTACAATGAGCAGTTCTTC	CASSLPVSSYNEQFF
TRBV5-1	-	TRBJ2-1	TRBD2	TGCGCCAGCAGCTTGAGGACCTATCTAGGGCCTGAGCGGGGCCCCCCGGCGAATGAGCAGTTCTTC	CASSLRTYLGPERGPPANEQFF
TRBV12-3/TRBV12-4	many	TRBJ2-3	TRBD2	TGTGCCATCTCTAGCGGGGGGAGAGATACGCAGTATTTT	CAISSGGRDTQYF
TRBV12-3/TRBV12-4	many	TRBJ1-2	-	TGTGCCAGCAGCATTTACGGGGGTGATGGCTACACCTTC	CASSIYGGDGYTF
TRBV7-9	many	TRBJ2-3	-	TGTGCCAGCAGCCCTCAGGGGGGACCCACAGATACGCAGTATTTT	CASSPQGGPTDTQYF
TRBV27	-	TRBJ2-1	TRBD2	TGTGCCAGCAGTACGACTAGCGGGAGAAGTATGAATGAGCAGTTCTTC	CASSTTSGRSMNEQFF
TRBV5-8	-	TRBJ2-2	-	TGTGCCAGCAGCTGGGGGGTGGCAGTGAACACCGGGGAGCTGTTTTTT	CASSWGVAVNTGELFF
TRBV7-9	-	TRBJ1-1	-	TGTGCCAGCGGTGGGGGGCTGAAAACTGAAGCTTTCTTT	CASGGGLKTEAFF
TRBV27	many	TRBJ1-5	-	TGTGCCAGCAGTTTAGGTAGCAATCAGCCCCAGCATTTT	CASSLGSNQPQHF
TRBV4-1	-	TRBJ2-3	-	TGCGCCAGCAGCCAAAGGTTCTCATCTAGCACAGATACGCAGTATTTT	CASSQRFSSSTDTQYF
TRBV27	many	TRBJ1-5	-	TGTGCCAGCAGCCTCGGGGGGGAGCCTAGCAATCAGCCCCAGCATTTT	CASSLGGEPSNQPQHF
TRBV29-1	-	TRBJ2-1	TRBD1	TGCAGCGTCTCCGGGACAGGGGGCAGGAATGAGCAGTTCTTC	CSVSGTGGRNEQFF
TRBV24-1	few	TRBJ2-7	-	TGTGCCACCAGTGACCGGCGTTTGGTCGGGCCCTACGAGCAGTACTTC	CATSDRRLVGPYEQYF
TRBV7-9	many	TRBJ2-7	TRBD2	TGTGCCAGCAGCTATACACAGGCTGGGGGGGTCCTCTACGAGCAGTACTTC	CASSYTQAGGVLYEQYF
TRBV29-1	-	TRBJ2-5	TRBD2	TGCAGCGCACTGGGGACTAGCGGTAAAGAGACCCAGTACTTC	CSALGTSGKETQYF
TRBV7-9	-	TRBJ1-2	-	TGTGCCAGCAGCTTAGAAGAGAGAGGGAGAGGCTACACCTTC	CASSLEERGRGYTF
TRBV6-4	-	TRBJ2-1	-	TGTGCCAGCAGACGACTAGAACACAAGGGCAATGAGCAGTTCTTC	CASRRLEHKGNEQFF
TRBV28	many	TRBJ2-5	TRBD2	TGTGCCAGCAGCCCCCCGGCAGCGGGGTACCAAGAGACCCAGTACTTC	CASSPPAAGYQETQYF
TRBV7-9	many	TRBJ2-4	-	TGTGCCAGCAGCAAAGCTGACGGGACATCTCTAGCCAAAAACATTCAGTACTTC	CASSKADGTSLAKNIQYF
TRBV7-9	-	TRBJ1-5	-	TGTGCCAGCAGCCGGGGGGGCAGGGGAAGCAATCAGCCCCAGCATTTT	CASSRGGRGSNQPQHF
TRBV19	many	TRBJ2-1	-	TGTGCCAGTAGTGAAAGGGACGGGGGTTACCAATCCTACAATGAGCAGTTCTTC	CASSERDGGYQSYNEQFF
TRBV27	few	TRBJ2-2	TRBD2	TGTGCCAGCAGTTGGACTAGCGAGGGCGGGGAGCTGTTTTTT	CASSWTSEGGELFF
TRBV6-2/TRBV6-3	-	TRBJ2-2	TRBD1	TGTGCCCGCAGTCCCGGTCGACAGGGGGCCCGTGTCACCGGGGAGCTGTTTTTT	CARSPGRQGARVTGELFF
TRBV9	-	TRBJ2-7	-	TGTGCCAGCAGCGTAGAAGGTTCTGGGGAGCAGTACTTC	CASSVEGSGEQYF
TRBV27	many	TRBJ2-4	-	TGTGCCAGCAGTTTCCCAGGGGATGGCAAAAACATTCAGTACTTC	CASSFPGDGKNIQYF
TRBV6-5	many	TRBJ1-1	TRBD1	TGTGCCAGCAGTGGACCCAGGGGGGGCGCAAAAGCCGAAGCTTTCTTT	CASSGPRGGAKAEAFF
TRBV27	many	TRBJ2-7	TRBD1	TGTGCCAGCAGATGGGACAGGGGGCCGGGGGAGCAGTACTTC	CASRWDRGPGEQYF
TRBV7-6	many	TRBJ2-5	-	TGTGCCAGCAGCTTAAACATTTGGACCGAGACCCAGTACTTC	CASSLNIWTETQYF
TRBV5-4	few	TRBJ1-6	TRBD1	TGTGCCAGCAGCCCTGGGACAGGGACGATGGGATCACCCCTCCACTTT	CASSPGTGTMGSPLHF
TRBV7-9	many	TRBJ2-3	TRBD1	TGTGCCACCCCAACTGGGACAGGGAGGACAGATACGCAGTATTTT	CATPTGTGRTDTQYF
TRBV4-2	many	TRBJ2-3	-	TGTGCCAGCAGCCAAGTGCGGGTCGGGCCCACAGATACGCAGTATTTT	CASSQVRVGPTDTQYF
TRBV14	many	TRBJ2-1	-	TGTGCCAGCAGTCAATTCGATGGAAGGTCCTACAATGAGCAGTTCTTC	CASSQFDGRSYNEQFF
TRBV5-6	-	TRBJ1-1	-	TGTGCCAGCAGCTCAGGGAAAAGGAACACTGAAGCTTTCTTT	CASSSGKRNTEAFF
TRBV6-1	-	TRBJ1-1	-	TGTGCCAGCAGAGGGGACCCCAGGACAGCGGACACTGAAGCTTTCTTT	CASRGDPRTADTEAFF
TRBV7-9	many	TRBJ2-4	-	TGTGCCAGCAGCTTAGGGCTAGCCAAAAACATTCAGTACTTC	CASSLGLAKNIQYF
TRBV7-9	many	TRBJ1-5	-	TGTGCCAGCAGCTCTTTCCCCAATCAGCCCCAGCATTTT	CASSSFPNQPQHF
TRBV4-1	-	TRBJ2-2	TRBD2	TGCGCCAGCAGTCTGGAACTAGCGGGGGTCGGGACCGGGGAGCTGTTTTTT	CASSLELAGVGTGELFF
TRBV29-1	many	TRBJ2-2	TRBD2	TGCAGCGTTCGACTAGCGGGGACCGGGGAGCTGTTTTTT	CSVRLAGTGELFF